A selection of T cell receptor beta chains follows, all from one sample in a study of blood T cell repertoires in COVID-19. Assay used: immunoSEQ multiplex PCR; TCRdb lists only in-frame clones, some missing. Of about 90,000 clones detected, more than 80% appear once; the ten largest clones hold roughly an eighth. Source material: peripheral blood. The receptors derive from a human donor in a cohort sampled during active COVID-19. CDR3s include the opening cysteine and the closing phenylalanine or tryptophan. D genes are given only for firm matches. Clone size appears in some rows only: once, few, many, or a class for an expanded clone.

abundance,d_gene,len,j_gene,v_gene,CDR3aa,CDR3nt
once,TRBD2,15,TRBJ2-7,TRBV9,CASSQVGGGPYEQYF,TGTGCCAGCAGCCAAGTGGGCGGGGGGCCCTACGAGCAGTACTTC
-,-,15,TRBJ1-3,TRBV5-1,CASSPDSYSGNTIYF,TGCGCCAGCAGCCCGGACAGTTACTCTGGAAACACCATATATTTT
-,-,15,TRBJ2-3,TRBV9,CASSVGRISTDTQYF,TGTGCCAGCAGCGTAGGCAGGATATCCACAGATACGCAGTATTTT
-,-,13,TRBJ1-1,TRBV5-1,CASSLQGNTEAFF,TGCGCCAGCAGCTTACAGGGGAACACTGAAGCTTTCTTT
-,TRBD1,15,TRBJ1-2,TRBV6-4,CASSEGQGFPYGYTF,TGTGCCAGCAGTGAGGGACAGGGTTTTCCCTATGGCTACACCTTC
once,-,16,TRBJ1-2,TRBV11-2,CASSLRRQSANYGYTF,TGTGCCAGCAGCTTACGCCGACAGAGTGCTAACTATGGCTACACCTTC
once,-,14,TRBJ1-6,TRBV14,CASSQDGYNSPLHF,TGTGCCAGCAGCCAAGACGGCTATAATTCACCCCTCCACTTT
-,-,12,TRBJ2-1,TRBV7-9,CASSLALGGQFF,TGTGCCAGCAGCTTAGCGCTCGGGGGGCAGTTCTTC
-,-,12,TRBJ2-1,TRBV30,CAWSGTLDEQFF,TGTGCCTGGAGTGGGACACTTGATGAGCAGTTCTTC
-,TRBD1,15,TRBJ1-2,TRBV5-1,CASSLSGQGASGYTF,TGCGCCAGCAGCTTGAGCGGACAGGGGGCCTCTGGCTACACCTTC
-,TRBD2,15,TRBJ2-7,TRBV9,CASSVDSGGSYEQYF,TGTGCCAGCAGCGTAGATAGCGGGGGCTCCTACGAGCAGTACTTC
-,TRBD1,13,TRBJ2-1,TRBV5-1,CASSLRRGTKQFF,TGCGCCAGCAGCTTGCGCAGGGGGACGAAGCAGTTCTTC
few,TRBD1,15,TRBJ2-7,TRBV7-3,CASSPQPGTAYEQYF,TGTGCCAGCAGCCCCCAGCCCGGGACAGCATACGAGCAGTACTTC
-,TRBD1,15,TRBJ1-6,TRBV14,CASSQVRTGKSPLHF,TGTGCCAGCAGCCAAGTAAGGACAGGAAAGTCACCCCTCCACTTT
-,TRBD1,14,TRBJ2-2,TRBV18,CASSGTGPTGELFF,TGTGCCAGCTCCGGGACAGGGCCAACCGGGGAGCTGTTTTTT
few,-,14,TRBJ1-6,TRBV28,CASTLTGFNSPLHF,TGTGCCAGCACCTTGACAGGCTTCAATTCACCCCTCCACTTT
-,TRBD1,11,TRBJ2-1,TRBV18,CASSQDRGQFF,TGTGCCAGCTCTCAGGACAGGGGGCAGTTCTTC